This is a list of T cell receptor beta chains from one sample in a study of T cell responses to AZD1222 COVID-19 vaccine. The assay was immunoSEQ multiplex PCR, and TCRdb's table has in-frame clones only and misses some. The sample contains under 150,000 clones, roughly 90% of which appear only once. This material consisted of peripheral blood, taken 28 days after the second AZD1222 dose. Receptor source: an adult who received the AZD1222 COVID-19 vaccine. Both conserved end residues are trimmed from each CDR3. Each record gives: clone size, J gene, V gene, CDR3 protein. A clone size is listed for some rows: how often the clone was seen (once, few, many), or a class if it is expanded.

clone_size: -; j_call: TRBJ2-3; v_call: TRBV6-4; cdr3_aa: ASSTGGAGTDTQY
clone_size: -; j_call: TRBJ2-1; v_call: TRBV7-3; cdr3_aa: ASSPTPDNEQF
clone_size: -; j_call: TRBJ2-1; v_call: TRBV20-1; cdr3_aa: SASVQGGYNEQF
clone_size: -; j_call: TRBJ2-1; v_call: TRBV18; cdr3_aa: ASSPGGGNEQF
clone_size: -; j_call: TRBJ2-1; v_call: TRBV29-1; cdr3_aa: SVSDGRYSNEQF
clone_size: -; j_call: TRBJ2-2; v_call: TRBV12-3/TRBV12-4; cdr3_aa: ASSYRGDGELF
clone_size: -; j_call: TRBJ1-2; v_call: TRBV30; cdr3_aa: ACSTGNFNYGYT
clone_size: once; j_call: TRBJ1-1; v_call: TRBV18; cdr3_aa: ASSPKEGNMNTEAF
clone_size: -; j_call: TRBJ2-3; v_call: TRBV29-1; cdr3_aa: SAEGTGSADTQY
clone_size: -; j_call: TRBJ2-1; v_call: TRBV7-6; cdr3_aa: ASSLELAGAYNEQF
clone_size: -; j_call: TRBJ1-2; v_call: TRBV6-5; cdr3_aa: ASSSTGSGGYT
clone_size: -; j_call: TRBJ2-5; v_call: TRBV3-1/TRBV3-2; cdr3_aa: ASSQPRTVQETQY
clone_size: -; j_call: TRBJ2-6; v_call: TRBV18; cdr3_aa: ASSARGTASSGANVLT
clone_size: -; j_call: TRBJ1-2; v_call: TRBV2; cdr3_aa: ASTYRDGYT
clone_size: -; j_call: TRBJ1-6; v_call: TRBV25-1; cdr3_aa: ASTSDRVNSPLH
clone_size: -; j_call: TRBJ1-1; v_call: TRBV5-1; cdr3_aa: ASSLNTDLALRTGEVTEAF
clone_size: -; j_call: TRBJ2-3; v_call: TRBV3-1/TRBV3-2; cdr3_aa: ASSQEGVPDTQY
clone_size: -; j_call: TRBJ2-1; v_call: TRBV12-5; cdr3_aa: ASGPRGGPINEQF
clone_size: -; j_call: TRBJ1-1; v_call: TRBV7-2; cdr3_aa: ASSLQGMVPEAF
clone_size: -; j_call: TRBJ1-2; v_call: TRBV10-3; cdr3_aa: AIWGGVDGYT
clone_size: -; j_call: TRBJ2-3; v_call: TRBV5-1; cdr3_aa: ASSLVGITDTQY
clone_size: -; j_call: TRBJ2-7; v_call: TRBV27; cdr3_aa: ASRRTGLYEQY
clone_size: -; j_call: TRBJ1-2; v_call: TRBV2; cdr3_aa: ASSGQVPSYGYT
clone_size: -; j_call: TRBJ2-1; v_call: TRBV29-1; cdr3_aa: SYTGTSGLSAGYNEQF
clone_size: -; j_call: TRBJ2-5; v_call: TRBV24-1; cdr3_aa: ATSDLFGGRH
clone_size: -; j_call: TRBJ1-1; v_call: TRBV2; cdr3_aa: ARSEEGGMNTEAF
clone_size: few; j_call: TRBJ1-1; v_call: TRBV5-4; cdr3_aa: ASSLRAF
clone_size: -; j_call: TRBJ1-4; v_call: TRBV18; cdr3_aa: ASSTGASGEKLF
clone_size: once; j_call: TRBJ1-6; v_call: TRBV6-2/TRBV6-3; cdr3_aa: ASSYSPGGQSPLH
clone_size: -; j_call: TRBJ2-2; v_call: TRBV19; cdr3_aa: ASSSIRGTGELF
clone_size: -; j_call: TRBJ1-1; v_call: TRBV6-5; cdr3_aa: ASSYSMDRVNTEAF
clone_size: -; j_call: TRBJ1-5; v_call: TRBV4-1; cdr3_aa: ASSGDRGFPQH
clone_size: -; j_call: TRBJ2-2; v_call: TRBV5-1; cdr3_aa: ASTWGQGTTGELF
clone_size: -; j_call: TRBJ1-1; v_call: TRBV9; cdr3_aa: ASSPRALLNTEAF
clone_size: -; j_call: TRBJ2-1; v_call: TRBV28; cdr3_aa: ASSPDANSYNEQF
clone_size: -; j_call: TRBJ1-3; v_call: TRBV28; cdr3_aa: ASRPTGGRSGNTIY
clone_size: -; j_call: TRBJ1-3; v_call: TRBV27; cdr3_aa: ASSSVNGNTIY
clone_size: -; j_call: TRBJ1-4; v_call: TRBV5-1; cdr3_aa: ASSFDIGNEKLF
clone_size: -; j_call: TRBJ2-4; v_call: TRBV12-3/TRBV12-4; cdr3_aa: ASSFGDIQY
clone_size: -; j_call: TRBJ2-7; v_call: TRBV27; cdr3_aa: ASSLRQGLGTYEQY
clone_size: -; j_call: TRBJ2-5; v_call: TRBV3-1/TRBV3-2; cdr3_aa: ASSQDRTTRQETQY
clone_size: -; j_call: TRBJ1-1; v_call: TRBV6-5; cdr3_aa: ASRFRQGSEAF
clone_size: -; j_call: TRBJ1-1; v_call: TRBV6-2/TRBV6-3; cdr3_aa: ASSYRGGEVNTEAF
clone_size: -; j_call: TRBJ1-1; v_call: TRBV9; cdr3_aa: ASSVVFGGEAF
clone_size: -; j_call: TRBJ1-1; v_call: TRBV7-8; cdr3_aa: ASKTTRGDTEAF
clone_size: once; j_call: TRBJ1-1; v_call: TRBV18; cdr3_aa: ASSQVFAEAF
clone_size: -; j_call: TRBJ1-1; v_call: TRBV9; cdr3_aa: ASSVTGGPNTEAF
clone_size: -; j_call: TRBJ2-7; v_call: TRBV6-5; cdr3_aa: ASRQASGRWYEQY
clone_size: -; j_call: TRBJ2-4; v_call: TRBV28; cdr3_aa: ASSSSGVAKNIQY
clone_size: -; j_call: TRBJ2-2; v_call: TRBV7-9; cdr3_aa: ASSLRPAGPGELF
clone_size: few; j_call: TRBJ2-5; v_call: TRBV27; cdr3_aa: ASSPYRGSGETQY
clone_size: -; j_call: TRBJ1-5; v_call: TRBV7-8; cdr3_aa: ASTAGTGNQPQH
clone_size: -; j_call: TRBJ2-6; v_call: TRBV7-8; cdr3_aa: ASTRIAAGTSGANVLT
clone_size: once; j_call: TRBJ1-5; v_call: TRBV7-9; cdr3_aa: ASSLGVAQPQH
clone_size: few; j_call: TRBJ1-6; v_call: TRBV2; cdr3_aa: ASNYRDGNNSPLH